The 9 T cell receptor beta chains listed next were all sequenced from one sample in a study of post-analysis software for immune sequencing data. Their specific antigens are unknown. Included in the TCR beta cDNA libraries were unique molecular identifiers. TCRdb re-called the PCR reads with MiXCR, one entry per CDR3 protein. The sample contains 820,000 or so distinct CDR3 sequences, approximately 50% of which appear only once. Study-level findings and limits: Elevated frequency relative to controls characterized several TRBV segments in patients, TRBV5-6, TRBV5-1 and TRBV20-1 among them.

The sample consisted of blood. Receptors were obtained from a girl aged 10-17 years with multiple sclerosis.

V and J are TRBV29-1 and TRBJ1-1; tentative D call: TRBD1 (5 bases). The CDR3 length is 16 residues. Trimming took 5 bases from V and 0 from J, leaving 19 bases between them. Per germline, CDR1 SQVTM and CDR2 ANQGSEA. CDR3 DNA: TGCAGCGTTTACCGCAGAGGGGTTCACATGAACACTGAAGCTTTCTTT. It codes for CSVYRRGVHMNTEAFF. The whole variable domain, filled in from reference TRBV29-1 and TRBJ1-1, reads SAVISQKPSRDICQRGTSLTIQCQVDSQVTMMFWYRQQPGQSLTLIATANQGSEATYESGFVIDKFPISRPNLTFSTLTVSNMSPEDSSIYLCSVYRRGVHMNTEAFFGQGTRLTVV.

Only a few counts were recorded for this clonotype. The rearrangement links TRBV27 to TRBJ1-2, with D possibly matching TRBD1 (5 bases). V shed 3 bases and J shed 5 bases, with 10 bases lying between them. The CDR3 length is 13 residues. Looked up from germline, CDR1 is MNHEY and CDR2 is SMNVEV (reference sequence). The CDR3 bases are TGTGCCAGCAGTTTCCATCAGGGATATGGCTACACCTTC. This sequence encodes CASSFHQGYGYTF.

This clonotype has only a few counts. The junction departs from germline at one end; a sequencing error may be responsible. The chain uses TRBV28 and TRBJ1-2, with D possibly TRBD1 on 6 matching bases. From germline, CDR1 is MDHEN and CDR2 SYDVKM. This CDR3 contains 14 residues. The DNA for the CDR3 is TGTGCCTGCAGTTTCCCCAACAGGGCTTATGGCTACACCTTC. Its translation is CACSFPNRAYGYTF.

In regard to this clonotype: The junction and the germline gene differ at one end; a read error may be behind it. In nucleotides, the CDR3 is TGTGCCAGCAGGTACAGAGTGAGCACAGATGCGCAGTATTTT. Its translation is CASRYRVSTDAQYF. The rearrangement links TRBV12-3 or TRBV12-4 to TRBJ2-3; the D is unclear. The CDR3 extends over 14 amino acids.

The table lists this clonotype with many counts. V and J are TRBV2 and TRBJ2-3; D is unclear. This CDR3 has 14 residues. V was cut by 8 bases and J by 2 bases, with 14 bases left in between. Germline V gene data show CDR1 as SNHLY and CDR2 as FYNNEI. The CDR3 region is CASLRDTYTDTQYF. CDR3 bases: TGTGCCAGCTTACGAGACACTTACACAGATACGCAGTATTTT.

This clonotype has a handful of counts. J is TRBJ2-1 and V is TRBV7-9, with D perhaps matching TRBD2 (5 bases). The ends were cut back, 7 bases at V and 5 bases at J, with 12 bases in the middle. Germline V gives CDR1 SEHNR, CDR2 FQNEAQ (reference sequence). This CDR3 has 13 amino acids. Written as DNA, the CDR3 is TGTGCCAGCACCTCGGACTCGCACAATGAGCAGTTCTTC. The encoded protein is CASTSDSHNEQFF.

The chain uses TRBV20-1 and TRBJ2-1, with D perhaps TRBD1 or TRBD2 (5 bases each). Deletions cut 2 bases from V and 6 bases from J, with 20 bases between. Germline CDR1 DFQATT, CDR2 SNEGSKA (reference sequence). The CDR3 loop spans 16 amino acids. Here the CDR3 reads CSARPRLMGVFNEQFF. CDR3 in DNA: TGCAGTGCTAGACCCCGACTGATGGGGGTATTCAATGAGCAGTTCTTC.

The genes are TRBV12-3 or TRBV12-4 and TRBJ2-4, with 9 bases lining up with TRBD2. The CDR3 loop spans 15 amino acids. V shed 8 bases, J shed 13 bases, and the junction held 18 bases outside the gene matches. DNA for the CDR3: TGTGCCAGCGGATGGGGAGCGGGGGGCTACAATGAGCAGTACTTC. Translated: CASGWGAGGYNEQYF.

The genes are TRBV12-3 or TRBV12-4 and TRBJ2-7; no clear D. The length of the CDR3 is 14 residues. The V end lost 5 bases, the J end lost 2 bases, and 13 bases lay between the germline ends. The CDR3 loop reads CASSLARATYEQYF. The CDR3, as DNA: TGTGCCAGCAGTCTTGCCCGGGCCACCTACGAGCAGTACTTC.